In its sample, the clone carrying this T cell receptor (beta chain) was seen once. The ends were cut back, 3 bases at V and 7 bases at J, with 13 bases in the middle. The CDR3 extends over 13 amino acids. This entry comes from a study of blood T cell repertoires in COVID-19. Produced via immunoSEQ multiplex PCR; TCRdb's table is partial and in-frame only. The sample holds roughly 60,000 clones, around 70% seen once. Sequences were obtained from peripheral blood. The TCR sequence derives from an older woman with COVID-19, enrolled during active disease. This chain uses TRBV12-3 or TRBV12-4 with TRBJ2-7, with D possibly matching TRBD2 (6 bases). As DNA, the CDR3 is TGTGCCAGCAGTTTCGGGACTGGTCGGGAGCAGTACTTC. Translated, it gives CASSFGTGREQYF.